A single count supports the clone carrying this T cell receptor beta chain. The data belong to a study of blood T cell repertoires in COVID-19. From germline, CDR1 is SGHVS and CDR2 FQNEAQ. Trimming cost V 1 base and J 1 base, with 16 bases left between them. This CDR3 is built from 17 residues. In the original workflow: Reference gene primer amplification gave estimated nucleated cell counts. Sequencing was performed with immunoSEQ multiplex PCR; in TCRdb, only in-frame clones are kept and a portion is missing. Clonal size and the V and J genes are those of that table, whereas D and trimming came from the DNA. The data contain approximately 280,000 clones, approximately 89% of them singletons. The cohort comprised adults aged about 18 to 89 years residing in under 25 US areas.

This sequence joins TRBV7-8 and TRBJ1-1, with a tentative D call TRBD1 (5 bases). The sequencing input was PBMCs or T cells enriched from blood (not recorded which). This receptor was taken from a woman aged 60-70 years who had recovered from COVID-19. The DNA of the CDR3 is TGTGCCAGCAGCTTAGTGGCGGGGGAACGGAAGAACACTGAAGCTTTCTTT. Protein sequence: CASSLVAGERKNTEAFF.